Sequencing of this T cell receptor (beta chain) was carried out in a study of T cell changes during pregnancy in multiple sclerosis. TCRdb's copy holds only in-frame clones and misses some; the assay was immunoSEQ multiplex PCR. The data show some 64,000 clones, 85% to 90% seen once. The sequence came from a female donor in good health, enrolled as a control in a pregnancy study. The sequenced sample was peripheral blood, obtained in the first trimester of pregnancy.

CDR3 protein: CASTPPVNTEAFF. CDR3 coding DNA: TGTGCCAGCACTCCCCCCGTGAACACTGAAGCTTTCTTT. This chain uses TRBV28 with TRBJ1-1; D ambiguous. CDR1 and CDR2 from the germline V gene are MDHEN and SYDVKM. The CDR3 totals 13 residues. The V and J ends lost 7 bases and 0 bases respectively, with 9 bases between them.